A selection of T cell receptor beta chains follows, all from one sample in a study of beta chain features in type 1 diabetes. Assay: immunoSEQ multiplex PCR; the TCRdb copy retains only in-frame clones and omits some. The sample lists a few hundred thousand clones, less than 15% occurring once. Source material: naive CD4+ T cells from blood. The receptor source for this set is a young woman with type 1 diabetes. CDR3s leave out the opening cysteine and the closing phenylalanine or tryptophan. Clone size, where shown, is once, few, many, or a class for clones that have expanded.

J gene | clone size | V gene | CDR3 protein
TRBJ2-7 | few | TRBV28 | ASSFQGRSYEQY
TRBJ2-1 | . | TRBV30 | AWSPGETSGRRQF
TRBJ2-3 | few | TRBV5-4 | ASSLSVSTDTQY
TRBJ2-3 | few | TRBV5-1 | ASRSSSGGSTDTQY
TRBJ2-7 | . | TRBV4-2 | ASSQAKTSLYEQY
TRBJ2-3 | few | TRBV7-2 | ASSLALAGGTDTQY
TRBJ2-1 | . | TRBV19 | ASTPGTRLTNEQF
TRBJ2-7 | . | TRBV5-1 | ASSPTPSSGSWGEQY
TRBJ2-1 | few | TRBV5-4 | ASSFIQGVYNEQF
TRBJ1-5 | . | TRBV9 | ASTPTGQTNQPQH
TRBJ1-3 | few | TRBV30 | AWIPSGNTIY
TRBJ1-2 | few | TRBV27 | ASSPTGGAGGYT
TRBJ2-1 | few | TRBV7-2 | ASSIGQNNEQF
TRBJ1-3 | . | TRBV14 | ASSQPRGRLSGNTIY
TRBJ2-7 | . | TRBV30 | AWKPELGLGSYEQY
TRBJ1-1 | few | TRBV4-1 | ASSQEGAMNTEAF